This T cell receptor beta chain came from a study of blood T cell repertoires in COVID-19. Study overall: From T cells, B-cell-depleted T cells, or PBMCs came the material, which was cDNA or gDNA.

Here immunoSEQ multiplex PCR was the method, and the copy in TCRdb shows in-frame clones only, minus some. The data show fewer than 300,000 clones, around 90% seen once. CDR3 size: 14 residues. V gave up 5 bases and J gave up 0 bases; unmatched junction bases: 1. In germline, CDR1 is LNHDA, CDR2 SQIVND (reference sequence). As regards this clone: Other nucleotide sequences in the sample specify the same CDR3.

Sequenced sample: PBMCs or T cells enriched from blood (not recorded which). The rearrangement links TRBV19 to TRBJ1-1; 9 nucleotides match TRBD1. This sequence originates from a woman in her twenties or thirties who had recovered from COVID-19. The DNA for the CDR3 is TGTGCCAGTAGTCGGACAGGGGTGAACACTGAAGCTTTCTTT. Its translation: CASSRTGVNTEAFF.